This TCR beta chain was recovered during a study of vaccination and CD4 T cells after COVID-19. Study-level background: Convalescent individuals exhibited SARS-CoV-2 positivity on nasal swab PCR, with under 10 mild and one severe presentation.

This clonotype was found a few times. What it binds is not known. Germline V CDR1 and CDR2: MNHEY, SVGAGI. Losses at the gene ends were 0 bases for V and 5 bases for J; bases not matched to a gene: 4. The CDR3 consists of 15 residues. Sequence data for DNA of cultured CD4+ T cells were generated by the Oncomine TCR Beta short-read assay. In this case, cultured CD4+ T cells provided the extracted genomic DNA. A single record per CDR3 protein comes from TCRdb applying MiXCR to the PCR reads. The sample has over 5,000 distinct CDR3 sequences, 46% seen once; the top ten hold roughly 63%. As to treatment: roughly 11-day PBMC culture with coronavirus spike peptide pools or control peptides (ViraFEST assay).

The sequenced sample was CD4+ T cells from blood, cultured in vitro. The rearrangement uses TRBV6-5 and TRBJ1-5; 7 bases agree with TRBD1. The TCR was taken from a human donor who had recovered from COVID-19. CDR3 bases: TGTGCCAGCAGTTACTCGGGACAGAGAGATCAGCCCCAGCATTTT. This encodes CASSYSGQRDQPQHF.